This T cell receptor beta chain originates from a study of vaccination effects on CD4 cells after COVID-19. A remark on this clone: Its antigen is not known.

Isolation of CD4+ T cells took place after about 10 days of culture. Their SARS-CoV-2 infection, verified by PCR, occurred between March and December 2020. All study participants received two doses of BNT162b2 or mRNA-1273 vaccine. Profiling relied on immunoSEQ multiplex PCR, and the TCRdb table lists in-frame clones only, not all of them. The repertoire holds tens of thousands of clones, with about 76% as singletons. Germline V gene data show CDR1 as SGHTA and CDR2 as FQGTGA. With 2 bases removed from V and 10 bases from J, the gap between germline ends came to 12 bases. This CDR3 has 13 amino acids.

This TCR derives from a human donor who had a prior SARS-CoV-2 infection. The V gene is TRBV7-3, the J gene TRBJ2-1; D is possibly TRBD2 (6 bases). The sample in question was CD4+ T cells from PBMCs cultured without peptide, obtained after COVID-19 vaccination. CDR3 nucleotide sequence: TGTGCCAGCAGCTTATGGGGCGGGAAAGAGCAGTTCTTC. Protein: CASSLWGGKEQFF.